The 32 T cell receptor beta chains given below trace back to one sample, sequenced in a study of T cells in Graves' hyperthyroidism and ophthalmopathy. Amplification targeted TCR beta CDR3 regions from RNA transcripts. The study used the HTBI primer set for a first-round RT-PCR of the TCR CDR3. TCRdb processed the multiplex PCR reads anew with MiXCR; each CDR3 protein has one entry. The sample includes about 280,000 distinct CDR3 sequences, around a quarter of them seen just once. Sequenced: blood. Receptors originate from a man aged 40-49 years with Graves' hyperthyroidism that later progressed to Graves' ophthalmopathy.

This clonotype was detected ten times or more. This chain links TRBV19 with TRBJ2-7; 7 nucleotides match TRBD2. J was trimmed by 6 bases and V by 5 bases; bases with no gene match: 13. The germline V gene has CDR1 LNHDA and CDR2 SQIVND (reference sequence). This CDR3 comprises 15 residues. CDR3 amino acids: CASSEVAGRASEQYF. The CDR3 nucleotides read TGTGCCAGTAGTGAGGTAGCAGGGAGGGCCTCCGAGCAGTACTTC. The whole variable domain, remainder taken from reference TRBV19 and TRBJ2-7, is DGGITQSPKYLFRKEGQNVTLSCEQNLNHDAMYWYRQDPGQGLRLIYYSQIVNDFQKGDIAEGYSVSREKKESFPLTVTSAQKNPTAFYLCASSEVAGRASEQYFGPGTRLTVT.

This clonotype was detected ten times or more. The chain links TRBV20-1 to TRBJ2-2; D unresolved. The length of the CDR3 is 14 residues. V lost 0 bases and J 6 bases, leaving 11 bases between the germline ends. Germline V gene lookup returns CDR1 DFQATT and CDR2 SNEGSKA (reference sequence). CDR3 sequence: CSARDFSWAGELFF. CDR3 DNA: TGCAGTGCTAGAGATTTTTCCTGGGCCGGGGAGCTGTTTTTT.

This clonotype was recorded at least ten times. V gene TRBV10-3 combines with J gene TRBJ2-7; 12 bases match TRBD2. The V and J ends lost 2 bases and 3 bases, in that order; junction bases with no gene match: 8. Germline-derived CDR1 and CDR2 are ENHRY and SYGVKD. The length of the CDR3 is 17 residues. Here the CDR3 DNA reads TGTGCCATCAGTGAGCGGGCCGGACTAGCGGGAAACTACGAGCAGTACTTC. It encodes CAISERAGLAGNYEQYF.

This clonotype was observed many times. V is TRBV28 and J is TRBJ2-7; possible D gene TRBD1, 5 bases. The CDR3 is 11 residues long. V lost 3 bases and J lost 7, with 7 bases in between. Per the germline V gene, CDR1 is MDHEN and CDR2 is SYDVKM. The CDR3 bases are TGTGCCAGCAGTTTTAAGGGGGAGCAGTACTTC. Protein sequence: CASSFKGEQYF.

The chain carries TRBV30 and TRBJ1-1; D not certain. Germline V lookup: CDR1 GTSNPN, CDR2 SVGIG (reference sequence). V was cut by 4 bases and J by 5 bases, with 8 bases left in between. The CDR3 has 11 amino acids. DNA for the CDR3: TGTGCCTGGATCGTGGGAACTGAAGCTTTCTTT. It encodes CAWIVGTEAFF.

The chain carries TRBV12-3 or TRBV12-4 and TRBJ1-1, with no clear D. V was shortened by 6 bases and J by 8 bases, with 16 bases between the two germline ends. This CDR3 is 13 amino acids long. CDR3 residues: CASSSLAAEEAFF. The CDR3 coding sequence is TGTGCCAGCAGCTCCCTAGCGGCCGAAGAAGCTTTCTTT.

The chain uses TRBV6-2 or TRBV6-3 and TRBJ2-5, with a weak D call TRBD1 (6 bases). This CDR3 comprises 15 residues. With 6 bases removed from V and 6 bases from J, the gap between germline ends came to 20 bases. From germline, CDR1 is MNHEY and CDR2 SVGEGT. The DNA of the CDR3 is TGTGCCAGCAGCCGCGCCTCGCAGGGGATGAAGACCCAGTACTTC. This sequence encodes CASSRASQGMKTQYF.

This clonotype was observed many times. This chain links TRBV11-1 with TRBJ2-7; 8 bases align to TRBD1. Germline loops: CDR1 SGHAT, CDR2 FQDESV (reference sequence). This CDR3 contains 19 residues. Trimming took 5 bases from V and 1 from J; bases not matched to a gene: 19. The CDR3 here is CASSVRGKPGQANSYEQYF. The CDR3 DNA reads TGTGCCAGCAGCGTTAGGGGGAAACCGGGACAGGCCAATTCCTACGAGCAGTACTTC.

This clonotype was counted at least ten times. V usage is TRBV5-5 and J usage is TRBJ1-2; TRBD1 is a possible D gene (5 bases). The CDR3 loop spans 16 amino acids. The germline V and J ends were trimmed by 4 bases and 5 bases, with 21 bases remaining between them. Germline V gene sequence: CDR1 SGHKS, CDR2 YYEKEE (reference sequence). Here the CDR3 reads CASSDPLGRGPYGYTF. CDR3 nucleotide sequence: TGTGCCAGCAGCGATCCCCTTGGGAGGGGCCCTTATGGCTACACCTTC.

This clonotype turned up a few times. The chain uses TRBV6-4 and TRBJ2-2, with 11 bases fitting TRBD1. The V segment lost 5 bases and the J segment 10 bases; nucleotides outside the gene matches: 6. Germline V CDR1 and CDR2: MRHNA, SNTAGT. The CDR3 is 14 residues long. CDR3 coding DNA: TGTGCCAGCAGTCGAGGACAGGGGGCGGAGGAGCTGTTTTTT. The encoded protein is CASSRGQGAEELFF.

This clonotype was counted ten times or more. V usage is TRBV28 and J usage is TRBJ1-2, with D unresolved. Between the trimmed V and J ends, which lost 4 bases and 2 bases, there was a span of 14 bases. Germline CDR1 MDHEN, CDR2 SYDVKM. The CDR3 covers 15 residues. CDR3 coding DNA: TGTGCCAGCAGTTCAACCGACCCATTGAACTATGGCTACACCTTC. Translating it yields CASSSTDPLNYGYTF.

The CDR3 region has the DNA TGTGCCAGCAGCCTCGGGACAGGGGATCTATACTCCTACGAGCAGTACTTC. Amino acid sequence: CASSLGTGDLYSYEQYF. The chain uses TRBV14 and TRBJ2-7, with TRBD1 identical over 10 bases. The CDR3 totals 17 residues. V lost 4 bases, J lost 0 bases, and 9 bases stayed unmatched. The germline gives CDR1 SGHDN, CDR2 FVKESK.

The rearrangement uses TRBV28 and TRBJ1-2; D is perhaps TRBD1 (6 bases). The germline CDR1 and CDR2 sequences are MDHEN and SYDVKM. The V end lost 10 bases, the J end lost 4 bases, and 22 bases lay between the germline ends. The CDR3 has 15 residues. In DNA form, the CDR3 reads TGTGCCACCGCACCCGGGACATTAAGGGCCTATGGCTACACCTTC. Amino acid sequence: CATAPGTLRAYGYTF.

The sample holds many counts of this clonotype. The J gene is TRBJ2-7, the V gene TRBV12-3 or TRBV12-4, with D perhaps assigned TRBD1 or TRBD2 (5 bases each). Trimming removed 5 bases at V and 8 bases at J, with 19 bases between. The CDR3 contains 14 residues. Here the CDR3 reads CASSRAPPPGQQYF. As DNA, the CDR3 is TGTGCCAGCAGTCGTGCGCCCCCTCCGGGACAGCAGTACTTC.

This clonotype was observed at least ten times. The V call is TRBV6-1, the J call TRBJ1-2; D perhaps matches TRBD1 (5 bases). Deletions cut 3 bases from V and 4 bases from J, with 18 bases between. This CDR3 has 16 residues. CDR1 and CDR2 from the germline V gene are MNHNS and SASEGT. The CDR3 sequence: CASSEGTAPLGYGYTF. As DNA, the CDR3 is TGTGCCAGCAGTGAGGGGACGGCGCCCTTAGGCTATGGCTACACCTTC.

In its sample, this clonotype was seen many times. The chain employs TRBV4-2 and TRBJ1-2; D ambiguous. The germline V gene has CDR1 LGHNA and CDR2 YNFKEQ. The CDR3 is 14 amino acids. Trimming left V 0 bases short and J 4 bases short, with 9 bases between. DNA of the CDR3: TGTGCCAGCAGCCAAGAGGCAGGTCTCTATGGCTACACCTTC. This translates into CASSQEAGLYGYTF.

Here the CDR3 DNA reads TGTGCCACCAGCAGATCAGGACTGCTGGTGGGAGAGACCCAGTACTTC. Translating gives CATSRSGLLVGETQYF. The chain links TRBV15 to TRBJ2-5, with a tentative D call TRBD2 (5 bases). CDR3 length: 16 residues. V was cut by 2 bases and J by 4 bases, with 17 bases left in between. CDR1 LNHNV and CDR2 YYDKDF come from the germline V gene (reference sequence). The full variable domain, its missing parts supplied by reference TRBV15 and TRBJ2-5, is DAMVIQNPRYQVTQFGKPVTLSCSQTLNHNVMYWYQQKSSQAPKLLFHYYDKDFNNEADTPDNFQSRRPNTSFCFLDIRSPGLGDTAMYLCATSRSGLLVGETQYFGPGTRLLVL.

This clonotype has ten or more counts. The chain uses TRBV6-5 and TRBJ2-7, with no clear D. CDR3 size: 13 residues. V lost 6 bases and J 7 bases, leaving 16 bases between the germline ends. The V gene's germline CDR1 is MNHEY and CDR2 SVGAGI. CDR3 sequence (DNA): TGTGCCAGCAGCCACCCAGAGAAATTTGAGCAGTACTTC. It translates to CASSHPEKFEQYF.

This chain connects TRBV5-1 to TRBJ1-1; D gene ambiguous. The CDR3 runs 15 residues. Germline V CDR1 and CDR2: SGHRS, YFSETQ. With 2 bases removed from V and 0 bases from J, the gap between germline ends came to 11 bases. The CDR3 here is CASSFGQVMNTEAFF. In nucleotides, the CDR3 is TGCGCCAGCAGCTTTGGGCAAGTCATGAACACTGAAGCTTTCTTT.

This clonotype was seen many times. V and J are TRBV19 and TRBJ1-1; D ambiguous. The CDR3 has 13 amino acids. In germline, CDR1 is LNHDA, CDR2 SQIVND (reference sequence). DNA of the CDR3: TGTGCAGTAGGAAAAGGAACCACCGCTGAAGCTTTCTTT. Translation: CAVGKGTTAEAFF.

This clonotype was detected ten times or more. The CDR3 nucleotides read TGTGCCAGCAGGTCCTCTGGCGGAACTGAAGCTTTCTTT. It yields the protein CASRSSGGTEAFF. The chain carries TRBV6-5 and TRBJ1-1, with D unresolved. V lost 6 bases and J lost 5, with 13 bases in between. From germline, CDR1 is MNHEY and CDR2 SVGAGI. This CDR3 has 13 amino acids.

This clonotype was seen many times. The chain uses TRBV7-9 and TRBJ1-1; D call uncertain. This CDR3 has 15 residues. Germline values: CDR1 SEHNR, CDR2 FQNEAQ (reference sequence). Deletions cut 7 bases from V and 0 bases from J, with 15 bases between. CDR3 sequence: CASIPAVVMNTEAFF. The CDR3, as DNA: TGTGCCAGCATACCCGCGGTTGTCATGAACACTGAAGCTTTCTTT.

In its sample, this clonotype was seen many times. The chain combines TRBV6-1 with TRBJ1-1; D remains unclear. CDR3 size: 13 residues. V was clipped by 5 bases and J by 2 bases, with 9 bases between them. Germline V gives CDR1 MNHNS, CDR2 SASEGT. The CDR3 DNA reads TGTGCCAGCAGTCCGCACCTAAACACTGAAGCTTTCTTT. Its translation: CASSPHLNTEAFF.

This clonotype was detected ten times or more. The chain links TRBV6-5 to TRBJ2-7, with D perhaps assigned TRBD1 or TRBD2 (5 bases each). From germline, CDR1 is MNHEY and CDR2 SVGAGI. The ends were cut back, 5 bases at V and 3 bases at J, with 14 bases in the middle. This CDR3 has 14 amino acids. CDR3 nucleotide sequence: TGTGCCAGCAGTATCCGGGACCGAGACTACGAGCAGTACTTC. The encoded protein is CASSIRDRDYEQYF.

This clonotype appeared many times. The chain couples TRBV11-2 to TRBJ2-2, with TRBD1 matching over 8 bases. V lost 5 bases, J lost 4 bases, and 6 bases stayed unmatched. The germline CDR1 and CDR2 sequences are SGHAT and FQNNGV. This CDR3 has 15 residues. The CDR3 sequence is CASSPDRASTGELFF. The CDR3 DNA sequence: TGTGCCAGCAGCCCGGACAGGGCGAGCACCGGGGAGCTGTTTTTT.

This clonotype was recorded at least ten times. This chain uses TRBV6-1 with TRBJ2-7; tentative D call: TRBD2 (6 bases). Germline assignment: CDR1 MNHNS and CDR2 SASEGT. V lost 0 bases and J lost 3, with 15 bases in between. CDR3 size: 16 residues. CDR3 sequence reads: CASSEARTGGVYEQYF. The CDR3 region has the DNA TGTGCCAGCAGTGAAGCAAGAACGGGCGGGGTCTACGAGCAGTACTTC.

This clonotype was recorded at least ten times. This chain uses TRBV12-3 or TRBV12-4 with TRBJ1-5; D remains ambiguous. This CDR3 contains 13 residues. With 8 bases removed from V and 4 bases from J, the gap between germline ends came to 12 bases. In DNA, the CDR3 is TGTGCCAGCCACCTAAGCGGTAATCAGCCCCAGCATTTT. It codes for CASHLSGNQPQHF.

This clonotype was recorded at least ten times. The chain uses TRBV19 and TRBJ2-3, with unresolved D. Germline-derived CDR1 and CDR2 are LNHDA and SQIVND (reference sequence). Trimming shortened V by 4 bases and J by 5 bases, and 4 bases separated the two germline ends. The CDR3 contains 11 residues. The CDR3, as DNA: TGTGCCAGTAGTACCGTAGATACGCAGTATTTT. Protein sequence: CASSTVDTQYF.

CDR3 bases: TGTGCCAGCAGTACTGGGGAATATGAAGCTTTCTTT. Encoded protein: CASSTGEYEAFF. The V gene is TRBV6-5, the J gene TRBJ1-1; D remains unclear. The length of the CDR3 is 12 residues. From germline, CDR1 is MNHEY and CDR2 SVGAGI. The germline V and J ends were trimmed by 5 bases and 7 bases, with 11 bases remaining between them.

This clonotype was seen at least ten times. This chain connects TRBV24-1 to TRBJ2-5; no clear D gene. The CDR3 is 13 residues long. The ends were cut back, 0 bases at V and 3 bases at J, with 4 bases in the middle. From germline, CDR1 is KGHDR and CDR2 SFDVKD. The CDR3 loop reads CATSDLPEETQYF. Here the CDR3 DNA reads TGTGCCACCAGTGATTTGCCAGAAGAGACCCAGTACTTC.

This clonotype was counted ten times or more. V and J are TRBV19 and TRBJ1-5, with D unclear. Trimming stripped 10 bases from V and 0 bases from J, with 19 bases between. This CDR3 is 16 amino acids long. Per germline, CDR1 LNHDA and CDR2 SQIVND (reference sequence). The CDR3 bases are TGTGCCACCCACCATCGGTCGGGCCTTAGCAATCAGCCCCAGCATTTT. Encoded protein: CATHHRSGLSNQPQHF. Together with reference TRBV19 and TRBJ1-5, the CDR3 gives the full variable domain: DGGITQSPKYLFRKEGQNVTLSCEQNLNHDAMYWYRQDPGQGLRLIYYSQIVNDFQKGDIAEGYSVSREKKESFPLTVTSAQKNPTAFYLCATHHRSGLSNQPQHFGDGTRLSIL.

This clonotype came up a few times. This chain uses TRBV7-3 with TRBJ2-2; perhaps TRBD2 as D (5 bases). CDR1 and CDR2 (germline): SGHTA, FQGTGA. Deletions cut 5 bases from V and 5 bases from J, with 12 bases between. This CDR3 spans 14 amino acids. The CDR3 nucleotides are TGTGCCAGCAGCCCCCCCGGCGGGACCGGGGAGCTGTTTTTT. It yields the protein CASSPPGGTGELFF.